One sample yielded the 20 T cell receptor beta chains listed below, sequenced in a study of T cell responses to AZD1222 COVID-19 vaccine. Using immunoSEQ multiplex PCR, the repertoire was profiled, and TCRdb retains in-frame clones only, with some absent. This table holds 100,000 to 150,000 clones, roughly 93% found once. Source: peripheral blood, taken 28 days after the second AZD1222 dose. The source of these receptors is an adult who received the AZD1222 COVID-19 vaccine.

The rearrangement joins TRBV10-3 to TRBJ2-3; D might be TRBD1 or TRBD2, each matching 5 bases. Trimming took 2 bases from V and 5 from J, leaving 14 bases between them. Germline CDR1 is ENHRY and CDR2 is SYGVKD. This CDR3 spans 15 amino acids. The CDR3 region has the DNA TGTGCCATCAGTGAGCGGGACCGCCGAGGAGATACGCAGTATTTT. Its translation is CAISERDRRGDTQYF.

The gene calls are TRBV3-1 (or the pseudogene TRBV3-2) and TRBJ2-5; D remains ambiguous. In germline, CDR1 is LGHDT, CDR2 YNNKEL (reference sequence). This CDR3 region has 11 residues. The germline V and J ends were trimmed by 4 bases and 4 bases, with 4 bases remaining between them. In nucleotides, the CDR3 is TGTGCCAGCAGCCCCTCAGAGACCCAGTACTTC. Translating it yields CASSPSETQYF.

The chain recombines TRBV3-1 (or the pseudogene TRBV3-2) with TRBJ2-1; TRBD1 aligns across 8 bases. The V and J ends lost 3 bases and 14 bases, in that order; junction bases with no gene match: 12. This CDR3 is built from 14 residues. From germline, CDR1 is LGHDT and CDR2 YNNKEL (reference sequence). The CDR3 DNA follows: TGTGCCAGCAGCCACCCAGGACAGGGACAGTCGGAGTTCTTC. Translation gives CASSHPGQGQSEFF.

V gene TRBV5-6 combines with J gene TRBJ1-2, with D unclear. V was shortened by 2 bases and J by 3 bases, with 2 bases between the two germline ends. This CDR3 region has 11 residues. CDR1 SGHDT and CDR2 YYEEEE come from the germline V gene. The CDR3 loop reads CASSFYYGYTF. The CDR3 region has the DNA TGTGCCAGCAGCTTTTACTATGGCTACACCTTC. The complete variable domain, with remaining parts taken from reference TRBV5-6 and TRBJ1-2, reads DAGVTQSPTHLIKTRGQQVTLRCSPKSGHDTVSWYQQALGQGPQFIFQYYEEEERQRGNFPDRFSGHQFPNYSSELNVNALLLGDSALYLCASSFYYGYTFGSGTRLTVV.

This chain connects TRBV19 to TRBJ2-4; no clear D. The CDR3 spans 13 residues. Germline CDR1 reads LNHDA; CDR2 reads SQIVND (reference sequence). Trimming removed 7 bases from V and 5 bases from J, with 12 bases in between. CDR3 loop: CASIGPLQNIQYF. The CDR3, as DNA: TGTGCCAGTATTGGACCTCTCCAAAACATTCAGTACTTC.

Only one count was recorded for this clone. The chain links TRBV28 to TRBJ1-5; tentative D call: TRBD1 (5 bases). Germline V lookup: CDR1 MDHEN, CDR2 SYDVKM. The CDR3 consists of 15 residues. V was shortened by 7 bases and J by 2 bases, with 15 bases between the two germline ends. CDR3 residues: CASIRGGGGNQPQHF. CDR3 nucleotide sequence: TGTGCCAGCATCCGGGGGGGAGGGGGCAATCAGCCCCAGCATTTT.

The chain recombines TRBV29-1 with TRBJ1-1; the D is unclear. Per germline, CDR1 SQVTM and CDR2 ANQGSEA. V was clipped by 0 bases and J by 0 bases, with 11 bases between them. The CDR3 consists of 15 residues. The CDR3 sequence is CSVEDRRKMNTEAFF. The CDR3 coding sequence is TGCAGCGTTGAAGATCGGAGAAAGATGAACACTGAAGCTTTCTTT.

The V and J genes are TRBV10-3 and TRBJ2-1; 9 positions match TRBD2. This CDR3 is built from 21 residues. Per germline, CDR1 ENHRY and CDR2 SYGVKD. J was trimmed by 1 base and V by 3 bases; bases with no gene match: 19. Here the CDR3 reads CAISDPTPSGGRAVSYNEQFF. CDR3 DNA: TGTGCCATCAGTGACCCCACCCCGAGTGGCGGGAGGGCCGTATCCTACAATGAGCAGTTCTTC.

The count of this clone is one. The chain combines TRBV28 with TRBJ1-2; D is unresolved. Germline V lookup: CDR1 MDHEN, CDR2 SYDVKM. Trimming removed 2 bases at V and 1 base at J, with 5 bases between. The CDR3 is 13 amino acids. The CDR3 region has the DNA TGTGCCAGCAGTTTACCGAATAACTATGGCTACACCTTC. Encoded protein: CASSLPNNYGYTF.

Written as DNA, the CDR3 is TGTGCCAGCAGCAGGGGACTAGCGTCTGAGACCCAGTACTTC. This gives the protein CASSRGLASETQYF. The chain couples TRBV5-4 to TRBJ2-5, with TRBD2 matching over 10 bases. Trimming removed 4 bases from V and 5 bases from J; junction bases left unmatched: 5. Germline CDR1 SGHNT, CDR2 YYREEE (reference sequence). The CDR3 covers 14 residues.

This chain connects TRBV3-1 (or the pseudogene TRBV3-2) to TRBJ2-7; TRBD2 agrees at 8 bases. The length of the CDR3 is 15 residues. Germline CDR1 LGHDT, CDR2 YNNKEL (reference sequence). V was pared by 2 bases and J by 2 bases, with 5 bases of the junction left unmatched. CDR3 sequence reads: CASSQSGSRTYEQYF. CDR3 coding DNA: TGTGCCAGCAGCCAAAGCGGGAGTAGGACCTACGAGCAGTACTTC.

In this sample, this clone turned up once. V gene TRBV11-2 combines with J gene TRBJ1-6, with 8 bases that match TRBD1. The CDR3 has 15 amino acids. Losses at the gene ends were 5 bases for V and 5 bases for J; bases not matched to a gene: 5. Germline CDR1 reads SGHAT; CDR2 reads FQNNGV. In DNA form, the CDR3 reads TGTGCCAGCAGCCTGACAGGGGATAATAATTCACCCCTCCACTTT. As protein: CASSLTGDNNSPLHF.

V and J are TRBV2 and TRBJ2-3, with TRBD2 matching over 10 bases. CDR1 SNHLY and CDR2 FYNNEI come from the germline V gene. This CDR3 region has 14 residues. V dropped 5 bases and J dropped 6; count of bases not matched to a gene: 5. DNA for the CDR3: TGTGCCAGCAGTAGCGGGAGGGCGTTTGATACGCAGTATTTT. It specifies CASSSGRAFDTQYF.

The V and J genes are TRBV13 and TRBJ1-3; D is unclear. Germline assignment: CDR1 PRHDT and CDR2 FYEKMQ (reference sequence). The CDR3 is 16 residues long. Trimming took 5 bases from V and 7 from J, leaving 21 bases between them. The CDR3 loop is CASSDLSYPGTNTIYF. The DNA of the CDR3 is TGTGCCAGCAGCGACTTGTCTTACCCAGGTACCAACACCATATATTTT.

The chain is built from TRBV24-1 and TRBJ2-7; D gene unclear. Germline CDR1 KGHDR, CDR2 SFDVKD. V lost 1 base and J 0 bases, leaving 33 bases between the germline ends. This CDR3 region has 23 residues. For the CDR3, the DNA is TGTGCCACCAGTGATTTTTTTCCCCCCAGGCCCCCATGTTACGGGCCAAGCTCCTACGAGCAGTACTTC. Protein product: CATSDFFPPRPPCYGPSSYEQYF.

The sample holds one count of this clone. This sequence joins TRBV21-1 and TRBJ2-3; no DNA check was done on the table's D call, TRBD2. TRBV21-1 is recorded as a pseudogene. The CDR3 loop spans 16 amino acids. CDR3 in amino acids: CASSKARNVSTDTQYF. CDR3 DNA sequence: TGTGCCAGCAGCAAAGCGCGTAACGTGAGTACAGATACGCAGTATTTT.

The chain recombines TRBV9 with TRBJ1-2; 10 bases are shared with TRBD1. The CDR3 has 15 residues. V shed 3 bases, J shed 4 bases, and the junction held 6 bases outside the gene matches. CDR1 and CDR2 (germline): SGDLS, YYNGEE. The CDR3 reads CASSARDRGGYGYTF. The CDR3 nucleotides are TGTGCCAGCAGCGCCCGGGACAGGGGCGGCTATGGCTACACCTTC.

The gene calls are TRBV6-1 and TRBJ1-5; D unresolved. Trimming pared 0 bases from V and 10 bases from J, leaving 13 bases between. This CDR3 contains 14 residues. The germline V gene encodes CDR1 MNHNS and CDR2 SASEGT. DNA for the CDR3: TGTGCCAGCAGTGAAGCCCGAATAGACGGACCCCAGCATTTT. Its protein product is CASSEARIDGPQHF.

The V call is TRBV28, the J call TRBJ2-7, with 9 bases lining up with TRBD1. This CDR3 is built from 15 residues. Germline V gene data show CDR1 as MDHEN and CDR2 as SYDVKM. J gave up 2 bases and V 3 bases, and 5 bases lay outside the gene matches. The CDR3 reads CASSFPRQGAYEQYF. CDR3 bases: TGTGCCAGCAGTTTCCCCCGACAGGGGGCCTACGAGCAGTACTTC.

The chain combines TRBV29-1 with TRBJ2-1; 7 nucleotides align to TRBD2. This CDR3 is built from 13 residues. After removal of 5 bases from V and 13 bases from J, the junction contained 14 bases not matched to a gene. The germline V gene has CDR1 SQVTM and CDR2 ANQGSEA. The CDR3 DNA sequence: TGCAGCGTTCGCTCCCCGGCTAGCGGCAACCAGTTCTTC. Protein product: CSVRSPASGNQFF.